The T cell receptor beta chain under discussion was sequenced for a study of molecular identifiers for immune sequencing clone quantification (dated by TCRdb to between 2018 and 2020). Turning to the overall study: For a replicate experiment, the RNA from either 20,000 or 100,000 naive CD8 T cells was divided into five aliquots, and four of those aliquots went on to sequencing. CD8 T cells were used in a methods study to benchmark molecular-identifier clustering-based TCR repertoire sequencing (MIDCIRS) and TCR RNA copy counting. Paper-wide results and their limitations: Modeling indicated roughly 3.2 TCR RNA copies recovered per cell, compared with 7.5 to 10 by digital PCR, which implies a capture efficiency of 25% to 35%. A single cell's worth of spiked-in Jurkat TCR RNA was reported detectable even among 750,000 to 1,000,000 naive CD8 T cells. Naive libraries contained spiked-in Jurkat TCR RNA (around eleven copies' worth), which is not part of the donor repertoire. In CMV-specific effector cells, clones with more than 20 RNA copies accounted for over 99% of molecules, whereas in naive cells such clones accounted for under 1%. Highly expanded clone sizes could be underestimated because identical TCR molecules may share a barcode. When barcode sub-clustering was left out, chimeric consensus sequences inflated TCR diversity, with chimeras reaching as high as 47%.

This clonotype was seen repeatedly, ten times or more. This receptor's antigen is unknown. No base-level quality is on record; no much larger clone is a single base apart. Library prep was done by PCR. The sample was run on a NextSeq 500. Bulk TCR libraries were made following a previously described method, with the TCR primers given in Table S5. Total RNA was purified with the Qiagen AllPrep DNA/RNA kit. Before analysis, reads from multiple sequencing runs of one library were combined. The study's processing was this. Reads were retained only if their TCR constant sequence matched exactly, and those retained reads were trimmed to 150 nt and grouped according to their 12-nt molecular barcodes. Reads in each barcode group were sub-clustered using a 15% Levenshtein threshold, and a quality-weighted consensus sequence was built for each RNA molecule. Non-functional sequences were filtered out, along with any lower-count sequence sitting one edit away from another sequence. Barcode sub-clusters with fewer than 20% of the maximum read count were removed, based on fitting two negative binomial distributions. TCRdb handled the public reads itself, with Q25 trimming in fastp and clone calling in MiXCR, and kept productive beta chains. Rows merge per CDR3 protein into single entries with the most common DNA and genes. In this record, the V and J calls reflect TCRdb's handling and not the investigators' own analysis. The sample has 85,000 to 120,000 distinct CDR3 sequences on record, 30% to 45% of them singletons. Around a tenth of the sample is taken by the ten largest.

Libraries of naive CD8 T cells were built from anywhere between roughly 17,000 and 1,000,000 sorted cells, with 10%, 30% or 50% of the purified RNA used. Naive CD8 T cells were FACS-sorted as CD8+CD4-CCR7+CD45RA+ on a BD FACSAria II into RLT Plus buffer. To test detection sensitivity, Jurkat RNA equal to approximately 10 TCR copies was added to samples of roughly 18,000-1,100,000 naive CD8 T cells. Enrichment of CD8 T cells was performed with RosetteSep CD8+ T Cell Enrichment Cocktail and Ficoll-Paque, after which ACK red cell lysis was carried out. Inclusive of the bounding cysteine and phenylalanine, the CDR3 is 10 residues long. The read is trimmed to its CDR3 DNA, 30 bases read in frame from base 1. Trimming at the junction amounts to 5 bases on V and 5 bases on J, and the germline ends lie 3 bases apart. Taken from the germline V gene, the CDR1 and CDR2 loops are SQVTM and ANQGSEA.

The receptor comes from a human donor in good health. Some libraries in this study had Jurkat cell RNA spiked in. Recombination connected TRBV29-1 to TRBJ2-2; confidence is insufficient to name the D gene. The sample consisted of naive CD8+ T cells from blood, with Jurkat cell RNA spiked in. The cell subset or site label for this specimen denotes: FACS-sorted CD8+CD4-CCR7+CD45RA+ naive T cells. The DNA sequence is as follows: TGCAGCGTTTGGACCGGGGAGCTGTTTTTT. Its protein product is CSVWTGELFF.